This TCR beta chain is drawn from a study of early T cells in non-severe SARS-CoV-2 infection. Study-level information: It was bulk RNA from unsorted whole blood that was sequenced, and the chains were unpaired. Findings and limits, study-wide: The VDJdb matching leaned toward anti-spike CD8 responses and overlooked private and CD4 specificities.

Unique molecular identifiers were added to individual cDNA molecules. A single record per CDR3 protein comes from TCRdb applying MiXCR to the 5' RACE reads. Here the sample spans some 30,000 distinct CDR3 sequences, about 4.6% being singletons. In its sample, this clonotype was seen many times. Its matching antigen is unknown. The CDR3 extends over 16 amino acids. Germline V CDR1 and CDR2: LGHNA, YNFKEQ. Trimming cost V 2 bases and J 1 base; bases outside gene matches: 5. The V and J genes are TRBV4-2 and TRBJ2-7; 10 bases align to TRBD1. The TCR sequence derives from an adult who was a healthcare worker with PCR-confirmed SARS-CoV-2 infection or an uninfected control (not recorded which). Material for sequencing was whole blood. The CDR3 DNA reads as TGTGCCAGCAGCCAACCTCCGGGACAGGGGTCCTACGAGCAGTACTTC. Translation gives CASSQPPGQGSYEQYF.